This T cell receptor beta chain was sequenced in a study of OX40 agonist ivuxolimab in advanced cancers. Study overall: Partial responses were achieved by three patients: one hepatocellular carcinoma, two cutaneous melanoma.

Some clones are missing from TCRdb's copy, which holds only in-frame ones; the method was immunoSEQ multiplex PCR. The sample shows about 110,000 clones, about nine tenths of them seen only once. With 3 bases removed from V and 6 bases from J, the gap between germline ends came to 12 bases. The CDR3 has 14 residues. Germline CDR1 reads SGHTA; CDR2 reads FQGNSA. The rearrangement uses TRBV7-2 and TRBJ1-5, with D tentatively TRBD1 (6 bases). The TCR comes from an adult with an advanced solid tumor such as melanoma, head and neck, liver or kidney cancer. The material was CD4+ or CD8+ T cells sorted from blood, obtained in a trial of the OX40 agonist ivuxolimab. The DNA for the CDR3 is TGTGCCAGCAGCTTTCCAGGGGTGGCTCAGCCCCAGCATTTT. This gives the protein CASSFPGVAQPQHF. The full variable domain, in which reference TRBV7-2 and TRBJ1-5 provide the parts outside the CDR3, is GAGVSQSPSNKVTEKGKDVELRCDPISGHTALYWYRQSLGQGLEFLIYFQGNSAPDKSGLPSDRFSAERTGGSVSTLTIQRTQQEDSAVYLCASSFPGVAQPQHFGDGTRLSIL.